This T cell receptor beta chain was identified in a study of blood T cell repertoires in COVID-19. Study summary: Nucleic acid was either cDNA or gDNA, and it came from T cells, B-cell-depleted T cells, or PBMCs.

The assay was immunoSEQ multiplex PCR, and TCRdb's table has in-frame clones only and misses some. Of 40,000 to 50,000 clones in the sample, approximately 90% were seen once. This clone was detected only once. There are 15 residues in the CDR3. Trimming left V 0 bases short and J 4 bases short, with 10 bases between. Germline V gives CDR1 LNHDA, CDR2 SQIVND (reference sequence). The specimen sequenced was peripheral blood. The chain recombines TRBV19 with TRBJ1-5; D call uncertain. The receptor's source is a human donor in a cohort sampled during active COVID-19. The CDR3 nucleotides read TGTGCCAGTAGTATAGAGGCGGCACAAAATCAGCCCCAGCATTTT. It yields the protein CASSIEAAQNQPQHF.